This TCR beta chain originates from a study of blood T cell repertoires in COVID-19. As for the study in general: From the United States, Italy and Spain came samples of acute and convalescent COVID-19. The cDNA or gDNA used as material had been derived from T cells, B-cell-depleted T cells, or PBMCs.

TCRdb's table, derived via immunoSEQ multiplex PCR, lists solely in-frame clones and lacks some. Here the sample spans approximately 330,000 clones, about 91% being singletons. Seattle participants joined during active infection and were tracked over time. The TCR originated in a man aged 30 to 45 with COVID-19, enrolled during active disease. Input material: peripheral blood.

The CDR3: CSVEAPGQGRYEQYF. In DNA form, the CDR3 reads TGCAGCGTTGAAGCCCCGGGACAGGGTCGGTACGAGCAGTACTTC. The chain links TRBV29-1 to TRBJ2-7; 9 bases match TRBD1. Looked up from germline, CDR1 is SQVTM and CDR2 is ANQGSEA. Trimming removed 1 base from V and 4 bases from J; junction bases left unmatched: 8. The CDR3 runs 15 residues.